One T cell receptor (beta chain) is described in this entry. Its specificity is unknown. The CDR3 spans 17 residues. Per the germline V gene, CDR1 is MGHRA and CDR2 is YSYEKL. V gave up 1 base and J gave up 5 bases; unmatched junction bases: 9. The data derive from a study of blood T cells in healthy people across ages. Study results and limitations: Whereas aged donors had fewer naive CD4+ cells, long-lived donors had more of them and higher diversity.

A sample-barcoded 5' primer and a J-beta primer mix were used in a second PCR of about 7 to 11 cycles. In TCRdb, the 5' RACE reads were re-called with MiXCR into one record per CDR3 protein. The table includes about 1.1 million distinct CDR3 sequences, 35% to 45% detected once. Researchers isolated at least 7 million PBMCs per sample. The total RNA that was extracted per sample amounted to at least 5.5 micrograms. The sequence was obtained from a man aged 18-30 years in good health. J is TRBJ2-3 and V is TRBV4-1; 10 bases fit TRBD2. The material sequenced was blood. The CDR3: CASSQASVPSGGDTQYF. The CDR3 bases are TGCGCCAGCAGCCAAGCCAGCGTACCTAGCGGGGGAGATACGCAGTATTTT.